This TCR beta chain is drawn from a study of control samples from healthy donors and cancer patients. The CDR3 sequence is 16 residues long. The V end was cut by 3 bases, the J end by 7 bases, with 18 bases between. Germline CDR1 is MNHEY and CDR2 is SMNVEV (reference sequence). Measured with immunoSEQ multiplex PCR; TCRdb has only the in-frame clones, and not every one. The sample contains 120,000 or so clones, less than 90% of which appear only once. The clonotype was recovered from a man younger than 30 in good health. The source material was blood. This chain joins TRBV27 and TRBJ1-4; no definite D call. CDR3 DNA: TGTGCCAGCAGTTTGAGGCCGGTAGGGTCGGGTGAAAAACTGTTTTTT. Translating gives CASSLRPVGSGEKLFF.